A single sample is the source of the 24 T cell receptor beta chains below, sequenced in a study of shared clonotypes between healthy human individuals. The assay was immunoSEQ multiplex PCR, and TCRdb's table has in-frame clones only and misses some. The table includes roughly 1,000,000 clones, about 84% detected once. Sequences were obtained from memory CD4+ T cells from PBMCs. Subset defined: CD45RA-negative fraction. The source of these receptors is a man between 18 and 35 years old in good health. Some clones in this sample may be carry-over from other donors' samples.

The chain couples TRBV2 to TRBJ2-2, with 9 positions matching TRBD1. V dropped 5 bases and J dropped 1; count of bases not matched to a gene: 5. The CDR3 sequence is 16 residues long. Germline CDR1 is SNHLY and CDR2 is FYNNEI. CDR3 DNA: TGTGCCAGCAGTTCACAGGGGGCGAAGAACACCGGGGAGCTGTTTTTT. This gives the protein CASSSQGAKNTGELFF.

This chain uses TRBV4-2 with TRBJ1-5; TRBD1 is a possible D gene (6 bases). V shed 1 base and J shed 2 bases, with 15 bases lying between them. The CDR3 is made up of 17 amino acids. Germline CDR1 reads LGHNA; CDR2 reads YNFKEQ. The CDR3 DNA sequence: TGTGCCAGCAGCCAAGCGACGGGGGGCAGGGGCAATCAGCCCCAGCATTTT. Its translation: CASSQATGGRGNQPQHF.

The J gene is TRBJ1-1, the V gene TRBV5-8; possibly TRBD1 for D (5 bases). V was trimmed by 0 bases and J by 3 bases, leaving 6 bases between them. This CDR3 contains 13 residues. Germline CDR1 and CDR2: SGHTS and YDEGEE. The CDR3 sequence is CASSLGGDTEAFF. CDR3 bases: TGTGCCAGCAGCTTGGGGGGCGACACTGAAGCTTTCTTT. The full variable domain, completed using reference TRBV5-8 and TRBJ1-1, is EAGVTQSPTHLIKTRGQQATLRCSPISGHTSVYWYQQALGLGLQFLLWYDEGEERNRGNFPPRFSGRQFPNYSSELNVNALELEDSALYLCASSLGGDTEAFFGQGTRLTVV.

The V call is TRBV5-4, the J call TRBJ1-2; 7 nucleotides match TRBD1. J was trimmed by 7 bases and V by 4 bases; bases with no gene match: 10. The CDR3 loop spans 14 amino acids. Germline V lookup: CDR1 SGHNT, CDR2 YYREEE (reference sequence). The CDR3 nucleotides read TGTGCCAGCAGCAGGAGAGGGGGCGCGGTTGGCTACACCTTC. This sequence encodes CASSRRGGAVGYTF.

The gene calls are TRBV7-2 and TRBJ2-5; TRBD1 agrees at 8 bases. V shed 5 bases and J 0 bases; nucleotides not matched to a gene: 5. In germline, CDR1 is SGHTA, CDR2 FQGNSA. This CDR3 is 15 amino acids long. The CDR3 DNA reads as TGTGCCAGCAGCGGCGGACAGGGTTACCAAGAGACCCAGTACTTC. Protein product: CASSGGQGYQETQYF.

The rearrangement links TRBV10-2 to TRBJ2-4, with a possible D match to TRBD1 (6 bases). The CDR3 is 12 residues long. Germline V gene lookup returns CDR1 WSHSY and CDR2 SAAADI. V shed 2 bases and J shed 11 bases, with 10 bases lying between them. Written as DNA, the CDR3 is TGCGCCAGCAGTGAGGGGGGCCCCGTTCAGTACTTC. Its translation: CASSEGGPVQYF.

This clone was observed a single time. Within the sample, other DNA sequences also encode this same CDR3. The chain carries TRBV5-1 and TRBJ2-1; 7 bases fit TRBD2. CDR3 length: 14 amino acids. CDR1 is SGHRS, CDR2 YFSETQ, per germline. Germline trimming cut 0 bases from V and 5 bases from J; bases unmatched to any gene: 2. This CDR3 is CASSLGGSNNEQFF. Written as DNA, the CDR3 is TGCGCCAGCAGCTTGGGCGGGAGCAACAATGAGCAGTTCTTC.

Comment on this clone: The limits of the CDR3 on the DNA are not certain, so only TCRdb's listed CDR3 is given. This sequence joins TRBV27 and TRBJ2-7; the tabulated D call, TRBD1, remains unverified against the DNA. The V gene's germline CDR1 is MNHEY and CDR2 SMNVEV (reference sequence). With termini counted, the CDR3 has 16 amino acids. This CDR3 reads CASSFFGQFSSYEQYF.

Written as DNA, the CDR3 is TGTGCCAGCAGTTCGACGGGACAGGGGAGGGTAGCTTTCTTT. Amino acids: CASSSTGQGRVAFF. This chain links TRBV28 with TRBJ1-1; 10 nucleotides line up with TRBD1. The CDR3 runs to 14 residues. J gave up 10 bases and V 4 bases, and 9 bases lay outside the gene matches. In germline, CDR1 is MDHEN, CDR2 SYDVKM.

This clone has more than one count but fewer than ten. The V and J genes are TRBV19 and TRBJ1-1; D gene unclear. Germline CDR1 LNHDA, CDR2 SQIVND (reference sequence). This CDR3 spans 14 amino acids. The V gene lost 5 bases and the J gene lost 9 bases, with 19 bases spanning the gap. CDR3 amino acids: CASSDRGQAIQAFF. In nucleotides, the CDR3 is TGTGCCAGTAGTGACCGAGGGCAGGCGATACAAGCTTTCTTT.

This clone was seen only a few times. The same CDR3 is also encoded by other DNA sequences in this sample. The chain recombines TRBV28 with TRBJ2-7, with D possibly matching TRBD2 (6 bases). The V gene's germline CDR1 is MDHEN and CDR2 SYDVKM. The CDR3 is made up of 12 amino acids. Trimming took 2 bases from V and 4 from J, leaving 6 bases between them. CDR3 sequence reads: CASSLRGYEQYF. CDR3 bases: TGTGCCAGCAGTTTACGGGGGTACGAGCAGTACTTC. The entire variable domain, with the rest obtained from reference TRBV28 and TRBJ2-7, is as follows: DVKVTQSSRYLVKRTGEKVFLECVQDMDHENMFWYRQDPGLGLRLIYFSYDVKMKEKGDIPEGYSVSREKKERFSLILESASTNQTSMYLCASSLRGYEQYFGPGTRLTVT.

This clone has only a few counts. The chain couples TRBV6-6 to TRBJ2-3, with a possible D match to TRBD1 (5 bases). V shed 0 bases and J shed 0 bases, with 10 bases lying between them. CDR1 and CDR2 (germline): MNHNY, SVGAGI (reference sequence). The CDR3 consists of 16 residues. CDR3 sequence: CASSYSKDTSTDTQYF. CDR3 nucleotides: TGTGCCAGCAGTTACTCGAAGGACACTAGCACAGATACGCAGTATTTT.

The chain carries TRBV10-3 and TRBJ1-3, with D possibly matching TRBD1 (6 bases). CDR1 and CDR2 (germline): ENHRY, SYGVKD. This CDR3 region has 15 residues. The ends were cut back, 3 bases at V and 3 bases at J, with 12 bases in the middle. CDR3 DNA sequence: TGTGCCATCAGTGACGGCAGGGGAGGTGGAAACACCATATATTTT. Translating gives CAISDGRGGGNTIYF.

About this clone: Germline and junction disagree at one end, which may indicate a read error. V and J are TRBV4-3 and TRBJ2-3; D call uncertain. The germline CDR1 and CDR2 sequences are LGHNA and YSLEER. This CDR3 contains 13 residues. The CDR3 sequence: CASSHGDTHTQYF. CDR3 DNA: TGCGCCAGCAGCCACGGTGACACACATACGCAGTATTTT.

V gene TRBV5-1 combines with J gene TRBJ1-3; 10 bases are shared with TRBD1. Germline V gene sequence: CDR1 SGHRS, CDR2 YFSETQ. The CDR3 runs to 14 residues. J gave up 4 bases and V 4 bases, and 2 bases lay outside the gene matches. The CDR3 protein is CASSAGQGGNTIYF. CDR3 bases: TGCGCCAGCAGCGCGGGACAGGGGGGAAACACCATATATTTT. Together with reference TRBV5-1 and TRBJ1-3, the CDR3 gives the full variable domain: KAGVTQTPRYLIKTRGQQVTLSCSPISGHRSVSWYQQTPGQGLQFLFEYFSETQRNKGNFPGRFSGRQFSNSRSEMNVSTLELGDSALYLCASSAGQGGNTIYFGEGSWLTVV.

The chain combines TRBV5-1 with TRBJ2-1, with a weak D call TRBD2 (5 bases). The CDR3 sequence is 15 residues long. V lost 0 bases to trimming and J lost 6 bases, with 13 bases between them. The germline CDR1 and CDR2 sequences are SGHRS and YFSETQ. DNA of the CDR3: TGCGCCAGCAGCTTGGATCTAGCCCTGAGCAATGAGCAGTTCTTC. This gives the protein CASSLDLALSNEQFF.

The gene calls are TRBV12-5 and TRBJ1-5; D is possibly TRBD1 (6 bases). Germline V gene sequence: CDR1 LGHNT, CDR2 FRNRAP. This CDR3 comprises 16 residues. V was clipped by 4 bases and J by 2 bases, with 15 bases between them. The CDR3 here is CASGSYGPGGNQPQHF. In DNA form, the CDR3 reads TGTGCTAGTGGTTCTTACGGACCAGGGGGCAATCAGCCCCAGCATTTT.

This clone occurred many times. This sequence joins TRBV6-5 and TRBJ2-5; either TRBD1 or TRBD2 may fit D (5 bases each). Germline V CDR1 and CDR2: MNHEY, SVGAGI. This CDR3 is built from 13 residues. V lost 2 bases and J 2 bases, leaving 6 bases between the germline ends. The CDR3 nucleotides are TGTGCCAGCAGTTACGGGGGACAAGAGACCCAGTACTTC. Amino acids: CASSYGGQETQYF.

V usage is TRBV15 and J usage is TRBJ2-3; D may be TRBD1 or TRBD2 (5 bases each). This CDR3 has 15 residues. Germline CDR1 LNHNV, CDR2 YYDKDF (reference sequence). V was cut by 0 bases and J by 1 base, with 8 bases left in between. CDR3 sequence reads: CATSRDLGGTDTQYF. DNA of the CDR3: TGTGCCACCAGCAGAGATCTGGGGGGCACAGATACGCAGTATTTT.

The table lists this clone with a few counts. The CDR3: CASSKGNRLVRYEQYF. CDR3 in DNA: TGTGCCAGCAGCAAAGGGAACCGACTAGTTCGGTACGAGCAGTACTTC. The rearrangement links TRBV21-1 to TRBJ2-7; the table's D call of TRBD2 was not tested on the DNA. TRBV21-1 is a pseudogene locus. The CDR3 runs to 16 residues.

This sequence joins TRBV2 and TRBJ2-7, with D perhaps matching TRBD1 (6 bases). CDR1 SNHLY and CDR2 FYNNEI come from the germline V gene. V was cut by 8 bases and J by 0 bases, with 11 bases left in between. The CDR3 has 13 residues. The CDR3 loop reads CASGTGTSYEQYF. DNA for the CDR3: TGTGCCAGCGGCACAGGGACCTCCTACGAGCAGTACTTC. The whole variable domain, filled in from reference TRBV2 and TRBJ2-7, reads EPEVTQTPSHQVTQMGQEVILRCVPISNHLYFYWYRQILGQKVEFLVSFYNNEISEKSEIFDDQFSVERPDGSNFTLKIRSTKLEDSAMYFCASGTGTSYEQYFGPGTRLTVT.

This clone showed up just once. V usage is TRBV5-1 and J usage is TRBJ2-7, with a possible D match to TRBD2 (6 bases). CDR3 size: 15 residues. Germline loops: CDR1 SGHRS, CDR2 YFSETQ. V lost 5 bases, J lost 1 base, and 16 bases lay in between. The CDR3, as DNA: TGCGCCAGCAGTGCGACAGTTGGGGGGTCCTACGAGCAGTACTTC. Translated, it gives CASSATVGGSYEQYF.

CDR3 in DNA: TGTGCCAGCAGTGAAGTTCTAGCGGGAGGGAATGAGCAGTTCTTC. Residues: CASSEVLAGGNEQFF. The gene calls are TRBV6-1 and TRBJ2-1, with 12 bases that match TRBD2. The CDR3 consists of 15 residues. Germline V gene lookup returns CDR1 MNHNS and CDR2 SASEGT. V shed 1 base, J shed 7 bases, and the junction held 2 bases outside the gene matches.

The chain joins TRBV6-1 to TRBJ1-1; the match to TRBD1 covers 7 bases. Looked up from germline, CDR1 is MNHNS and CDR2 is SASEGT. The CDR3 has 14 amino acids. After removal of 6 bases from V and 2 bases from J, the junction contained 6 bases not matched to a gene. The CDR3, as DNA: TGTGCCAGCAGGGGTGGAGGGGGCAACACTGAAGCTTTCTTT. Protein sequence: CASRGGGGNTEAFF.